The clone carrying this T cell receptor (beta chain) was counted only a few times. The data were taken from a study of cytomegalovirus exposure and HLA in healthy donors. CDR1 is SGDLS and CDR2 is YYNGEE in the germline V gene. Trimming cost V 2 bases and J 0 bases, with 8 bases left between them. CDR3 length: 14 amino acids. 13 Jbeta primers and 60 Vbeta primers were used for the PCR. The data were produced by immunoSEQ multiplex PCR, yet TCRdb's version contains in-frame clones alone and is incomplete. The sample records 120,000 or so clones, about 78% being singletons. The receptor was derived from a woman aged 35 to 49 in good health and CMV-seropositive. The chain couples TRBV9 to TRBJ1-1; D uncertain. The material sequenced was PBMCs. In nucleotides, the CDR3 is TGTGCCAGCAGCGTTACCCAGGTGAACACTGAAGCTTTCTTT. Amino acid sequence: CASSVTQVNTEAFF.